This T cell receptor (beta chain) was retrieved from a study of blood T cell repertoires in COVID-19. The repertoire was sequenced with immunoSEQ multiplex PCR; TCRdb's copy has only in-frame clones and lacks some. The sample records some 180,000 clones, more than 80% being singletons. There are 13 residues in the CDR3. Germline V gene sequence: CDR1 SGDLS, CDR2 YYNGEE. Trimming took off 0 bases at V and 5 bases at J, with 6 bases between the two ends. This sequence originates from a human donor in a cohort sampled during active COVID-19. Sequenced input: peripheral blood. The chain has TRBV9 and TRBJ2-1; D is possibly TRBD1 (5 bases). The CDR3 sequence is CASSVVGDNEQFF. The DNA of the CDR3 is TGTGCCAGCAGCGTAGTAGGGGACAATGAGCAGTTCTTC. The complete variable domain, with remaining parts taken from reference TRBV9 and TRBJ2-1, reads DSGVTQTPKHLITATGQRVTLRCSPRSGDLSVYWYQQSLDQGLQFLIQYYNGEERAKGNILERFSAQQFPDLHSELNLSSLELGDSALYFCASSVVGDNEQFFGPGTRLTVL.